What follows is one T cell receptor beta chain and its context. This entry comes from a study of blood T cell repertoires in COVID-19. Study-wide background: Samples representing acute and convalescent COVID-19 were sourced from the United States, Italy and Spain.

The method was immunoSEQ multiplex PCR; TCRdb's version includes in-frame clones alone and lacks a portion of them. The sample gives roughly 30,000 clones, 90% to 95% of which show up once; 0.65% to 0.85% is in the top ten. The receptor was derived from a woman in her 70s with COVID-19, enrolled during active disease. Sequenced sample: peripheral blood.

This CDR3 reads CASSLVLVESPLHF. The CDR3 DNA reads TGTGCCAGCAGCTTGGTGCTCGTAGAATCACCCCTCCACTTT. This chain connects TRBV5-8 to TRBJ1-6, with D unclear. The germline CDR1 and CDR2 sequences are SGHTS and YDEGEE. Trimming stripped 0 bases from V and 10 bases from J, with 11 bases between. The CDR3 extends over 14 amino acids.